This TCR beta chain was recorded in a study of blood T cell repertoires in COVID-19. Turning to the study itself: Both acute and convalescent COVID-19 samples were obtained from the United States, Italy and Spain. PBMCs, B-cell-depleted T cells, or T cells were the source of the cDNA or gDNA that made up the material.

In this sample, this clone turned up once. Seattle researchers signed up patients amid active infection and tracked them longitudinally. Original processing notes: The authors estimated nucleated cell counts from reference gene primer amplification. Using immunoSEQ multiplex PCR, the repertoire was profiled, and TCRdb retains in-frame clones only, with some absent. The V and J calls and the clone size are those of that table, but D and trimming were determined from the DNA. The sample shows tens of thousands of clones, around 86% of them seen only once. The CDR3 runs 16 residues. Germline-derived CDR1 and CDR2 are SGHTA and FQGTGA. Trimming left V 1 base short and J 5 bases short, with 17 bases between.

The sequence derives from a man between 35 and 55 years old with COVID-19, enrolled during active disease. The gene calls are TRBV7-3 and TRBJ1-1; D is perhaps TRBD1 (6 bases). The sequenced sample consisted of peripheral blood. The CDR3, as DNA: TGTGCCAGCAGCTTAAGGGCGGCAGGGGCGGGTACTGAAGCTTTCTTT. This translates into CASSLRAAGAGTEAFF.